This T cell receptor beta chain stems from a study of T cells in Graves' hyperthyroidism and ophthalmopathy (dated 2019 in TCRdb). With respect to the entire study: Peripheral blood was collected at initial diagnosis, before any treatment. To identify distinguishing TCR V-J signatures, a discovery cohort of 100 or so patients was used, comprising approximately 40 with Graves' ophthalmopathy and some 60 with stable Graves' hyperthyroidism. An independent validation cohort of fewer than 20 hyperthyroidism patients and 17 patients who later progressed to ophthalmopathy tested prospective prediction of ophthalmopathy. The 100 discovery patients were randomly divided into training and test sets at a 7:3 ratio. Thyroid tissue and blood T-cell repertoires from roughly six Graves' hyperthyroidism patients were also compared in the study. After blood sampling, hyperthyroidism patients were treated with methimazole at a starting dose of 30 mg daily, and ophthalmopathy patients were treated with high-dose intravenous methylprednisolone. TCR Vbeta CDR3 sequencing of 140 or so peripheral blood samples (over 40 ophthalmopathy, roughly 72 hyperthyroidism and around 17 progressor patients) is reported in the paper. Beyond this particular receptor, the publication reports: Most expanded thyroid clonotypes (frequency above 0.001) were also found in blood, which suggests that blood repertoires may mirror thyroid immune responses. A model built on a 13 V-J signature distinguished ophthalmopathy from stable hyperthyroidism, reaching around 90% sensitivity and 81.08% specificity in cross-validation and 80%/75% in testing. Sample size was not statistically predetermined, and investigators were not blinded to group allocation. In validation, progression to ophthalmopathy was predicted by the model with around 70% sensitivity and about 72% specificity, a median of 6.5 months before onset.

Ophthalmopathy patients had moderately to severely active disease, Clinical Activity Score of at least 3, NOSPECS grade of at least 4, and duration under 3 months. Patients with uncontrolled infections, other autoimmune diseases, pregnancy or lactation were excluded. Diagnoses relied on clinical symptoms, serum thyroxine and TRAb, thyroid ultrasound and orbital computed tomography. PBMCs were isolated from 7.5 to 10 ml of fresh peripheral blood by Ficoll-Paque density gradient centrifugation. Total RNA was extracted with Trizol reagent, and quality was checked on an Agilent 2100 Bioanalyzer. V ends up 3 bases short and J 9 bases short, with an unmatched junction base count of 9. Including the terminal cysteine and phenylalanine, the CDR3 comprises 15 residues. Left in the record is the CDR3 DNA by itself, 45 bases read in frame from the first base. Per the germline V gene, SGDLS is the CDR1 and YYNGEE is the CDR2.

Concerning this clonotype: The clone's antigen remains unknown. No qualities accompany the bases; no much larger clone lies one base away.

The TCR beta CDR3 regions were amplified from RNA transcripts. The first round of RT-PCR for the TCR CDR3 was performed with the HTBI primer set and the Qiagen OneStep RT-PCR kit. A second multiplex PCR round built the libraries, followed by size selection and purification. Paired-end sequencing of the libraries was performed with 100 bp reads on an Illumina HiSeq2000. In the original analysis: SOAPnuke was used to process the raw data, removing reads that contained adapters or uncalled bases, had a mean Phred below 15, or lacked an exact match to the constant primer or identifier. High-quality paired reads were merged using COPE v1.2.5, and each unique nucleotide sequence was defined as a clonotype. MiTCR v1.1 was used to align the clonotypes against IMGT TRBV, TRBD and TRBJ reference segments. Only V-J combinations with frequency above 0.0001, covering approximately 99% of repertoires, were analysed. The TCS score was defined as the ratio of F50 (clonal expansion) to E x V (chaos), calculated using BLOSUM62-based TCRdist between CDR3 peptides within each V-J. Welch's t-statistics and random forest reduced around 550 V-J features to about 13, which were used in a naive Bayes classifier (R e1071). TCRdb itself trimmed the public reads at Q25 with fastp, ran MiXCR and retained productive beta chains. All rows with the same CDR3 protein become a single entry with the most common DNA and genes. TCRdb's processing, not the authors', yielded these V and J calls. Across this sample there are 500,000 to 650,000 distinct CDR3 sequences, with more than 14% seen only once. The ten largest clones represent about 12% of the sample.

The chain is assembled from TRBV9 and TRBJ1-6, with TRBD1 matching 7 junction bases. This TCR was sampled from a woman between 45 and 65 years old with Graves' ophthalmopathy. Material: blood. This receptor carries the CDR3 CASSATTGRSSPLHF. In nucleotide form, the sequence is TGTGCCAGCAGCGCCACGACAGGGAGGAGTTCACCCCTCCACTTT.